This T cell receptor (beta chain) was sequenced in a study of prognosis after radiotherapy for stage I lung cancer. Notes on the study in general: Patients developing distant metastases showed lower Shannon entropy after stereotactic body radiation therapy. Reportedly, the usage of TRBV and TRBJ genes was not the same in patients with and without metastases.

Ten or more counts support this clonotype. Its antigen is still unknown. Template was genomic DNA; TCR beta CDR3 amplified in two multiplex PCR rounds. Specific primers for each TRBV and TRBJ gene were what first-round PCR used. TCRdb re-called the multiplex PCR reads through MiXCR, storing one row per CDR3 protein. The sample holds 15,000 to 20,000 distinct CDR3 sequences, around a third seen once. The germline V gene has CDR1 LGHDT and CDR2 YNNKEL (reference sequence). V lost 2 bases, J lost 1 base, and 3 bases stayed unmatched. The CDR3 has 16 residues. The TCR was taken from a donor over 45 with non-small cell lung cancer. The specimen was PBMCs, collected before or after stereotactic body radiation therapy (not recorded which). The rearrangement joins TRBV3-1 to TRBJ2-2; 8 bases agree with TRBD1. The CDR3 nucleotides read TGTGCCAGCAGCCAACTAGGGACAGGGAACACCGGGGAGCTGTTTTTT. Residues: CASSQLGTGNTGELFF.